The rows below give T cell receptor beta chains drawn from one sample of a study of blood T cell repertoires in COVID-19. The method was immunoSEQ multiplex PCR; TCRdb's version includes in-frame clones alone and lacks a portion of them. This table holds around 120,000 clones, 75% to 90% found once. The sample consisted of peripheral blood. Receptors were obtained from a woman in her 70s with acute or convalescent COVID-19. CDR3s include the opening cysteine and the closing phenylalanine or tryptophan. The D gene is left open where the match is weak. The size of a clone is reported for some rows only, either as once, few or many, or as a class for expanded clones.

clone_size	v_call	j_call	d_call	cdr3_nt	cdr3_aa
NA	TRBV3-1/TRBV3-2	TRBJ1-4	TRBD1	TGTGCCAGCAGCCCACGACAGGGATTAGGGGAAAAACTGTTTTTT	CASSPRQGLGEKLFF
once	TRBV7-2	TRBJ1-3	NA	TGTGCCAGCAGCACAACCCGCTCTGGAAACACCATATATTTT	CASSTTRSGNTIYF
once	TRBV6-4	TRBJ2-1	NA	TGTGCCAGCAGTGTTCAGGGGGGCTTCTACAATGAGCAGTTCTTC	CASSVQGGFYNEQFF
NA	TRBV5-4	TRBJ1-3	NA	TGTGCCAGCAGCTTGGGCGGACTGAACTCTGGAAACACCATATATTTT	CASSLGGLNSGNTIYF
NA	TRBV3-1/TRBV3-2	TRBJ1-1	NA	TGTGCCAGCAGCCAAGGAGGTCGGGACACTGAAGCTTTCTTT	CASSQGGRDTEAFF
NA	TRBV19	TRBJ1-1	NA	TGTGCCAGTAGTTTCCAATCATCGGGGTCCTTTGGAGCTTTCTTT	CASSFQSSGSFGAFF
NA	TRBV3-1/TRBV3-2	TRBJ2-7	TRBD2	TGTGCCAGCAGCCAAGTTGAAGCGGGGGCTCGCGGCGAGCAGTACTTC	CASSQVEAGARGEQYF
NA	TRBV19	TRBJ1-2	TRBD1	TGTGCCAGTAGCCGGACAGGGGGTAACTATGGCTACACCTTC	CASSRTGGNYGYTF
NA	TRBV5-1	TRBJ2-3	NA	TGCGCCAGCAGCTTGGGAGGGTCTGGCACAGATACGCAGTATTTT	CASSLGGSGTDTQYF
NA	TRBV3-1/TRBV3-2	TRBJ2-3	NA	TGTGCCAGCAGCCAAGTGGGCGATACGCAGTATTTT	CASSQVGDTQYF
NA	TRBV28	TRBJ1-1	NA	TGTGCCAGCAGCTCCTTCAGGCGACGATTGAACACTGAAGCTTTCTTT	CASSSFRRRLNTEAFF
NA	TRBV18	TRBJ1-2	NA	TGTGCCAGCTCCGGGGGGCGCGATTATGGCTACACCTTC	CASSGGRDYGYTF
few	TRBV2	TRBJ1-5	TRBD1	TGTGCCAGCAGGGACAGGTGGGACCAGCCCCAGCATTTT	CASRDRWDQPQHF
NA	TRBV7-2	TRBJ2-7	NA	TGTGCCAGCAGCCCGCTTATACAGGCAGGAGACTCCTACGAGCAGTACTTC	CASSPLIQAGDSYEQYF
NA	TRBV5-1	TRBJ1-2	NA	TGCGCCAGCAGCTCGGACAGCTATGGCTACACCTTC	CASSSDSYGYTF
NA	TRBV18	TRBJ1-1	TRBD1	TGTGCCAGCTCACCGGCAGGACAGGTGAACACTGAAGCTTTCTTT	CASSPAGQVNTEAFF
once	TRBV5-8	TRBJ1-4	TRBD1	TGTGCCAGCAGCCTGGGACAGCCCGCGGAAAAACTGTTTTTT	CASSLGQPAEKLFF
NA	TRBV14	TRBJ2-3	NA	TGTGCCAGCAGCCAAGACGTCGGGACTAGCACAGATACGCAGTATTTT	CASSQDVGTSTDTQYF
NA	TRBV29-1	TRBJ1-4	NA	TGCAGCGGGAGGGCACTGGAAAAACTGTTTTTT	CSGRALEKLFF
NA	TRBV29-1	TRBJ2-5	TRBD1	TGCAGCGGAGACAGGGGTGGGGAGACCCAGTACTTC	CSGDRGGETQYF
NA	TRBV6-1	TRBJ2-5	NA	TGTGCCAGCAGTGAATCTTATCCAGGGCGAGGAGAGACCCAGTACTTC	CASSESYPGRGETQYF
NA	TRBV9	TRBJ2-7	TRBD2	TGTGCCAGCAGCGTAGGGGTACAGCGGGACCGGGAAGAGCAGTACTTC	CASSVGVQRDREEQYF
NA	TRBV11-2	TRBJ2-5	NA	TGTGCCAGCAGCACTCCCGGGACTCCGGAGGAGACCCAGTACTTC	CASSTPGTPEETQYF
NA	TRBV7-4	TRBJ1-4	TRBD1	TGTGCCAGCAGCGCCCATTCCAGGGGGCGGTACGGTGAAAAACTGTTTTTT	CASSAHSRGRYGEKLFF
few	TRBV11-3	TRBJ2-3	NA	TGTGCCAGCAGCTTAGGGAGGGGGCCGAGCACAGATACGCAGTATTTT	CASSLGRGPSTDTQYF
NA	TRBV12-5	TRBJ2-2	TRBD1	TGTGCTAGCGGGGGGACAGGGCATCCCGGGGAGCTGTTTTTT	CASGGTGHPGELFF
NA	TRBV19	TRBJ1-2	NA	TGTGCCAGTACCAACCAGAGACGGGGGTACTATGGCTACACCTTC	CASTNQRRGYYGYTF
NA	TRBV28	TRBJ1-4	NA	TGTGCCAGCAAGGGCCTGGGGGGAAAACTGTTTTTT	CASKGLGGKLFF
NA	TRBV5-1	TRBJ2-1	TRBD2	TGCGCCAGCAGCTTAGGACTAGCGGGGGAATCCTACAATGAGCAGTTCTTC	CASSLGLAGESYNEQFF
NA	TRBV5-1	TRBJ2-6	NA	TGCGCCAGCACCCCGGACCGGGGGAGCGTCCTGACTTTC	CASTPDRGSVLTF
NA	TRBV5-3	TRBJ2-1	TRBD1	TGTGCCAGAAGCGGCCGGGACAGGCTCTGCAATGAGCAGTTCTTC	CARSGRDRLCNEQFF
NA	TRBV10-3	TRBJ1-4	NA	TGTGCCATCAAGGAGGGGTATGGTGAAAAACTGTTTTTT	CAIKEGYGEKLFF
NA	TRBV4-1	TRBJ2-7	TRBD1	TGCGCCAGCAGCCAAGATCGGGACAGGGGTTCCTACGAGCAGTACTTC	CASSQDRDRGSYEQYF
NA	TRBV5-1	TRBJ2-7	NA	TGCGCCAGCAGCTTGGGGCCAGGGATATACTACGAGCAGTACTTC	CASSLGPGIYYEQYF
once	TRBV5-6	TRBJ1-6	TRBD1	TGTGCCAGCAGCTTGGCTTCCGGACAGGGTAATTCACCCCTCCACTTT	CASSLASGQGNSPLHF
NA	TRBV18	TRBJ2-5	NA	TGTGCCAGCTCACCACAGTCAGGTGGCCAAGAGACCCAGTACTTC	CASSPQSGGQETQYF
NA	TRBV18	TRBJ1-5	NA	TGTGCCAGCTCACCTACGGTCACGGGCAATCAGCCCCAGCATTTT	CASSPTVTGNQPQHF
few	TRBV19	TRBJ1-3	TRBD1	TGTGCCACCCTTTTGACAGGGAACCGCTCTGGAAACACCATATATTTT	CATLLTGNRSGNTIYF
NA	TRBV12-3/TRBV12-4	TRBJ1-3	TRBD1	TGTGCCAGCAGTCTGGGACAGGGACTCACCATATATTTT	CASSLGQGLTIYF
NA	TRBV27	TRBJ2-2	TRBD1	TGTGCCAGCAGTTTATCGAAGGCAGGGGGCTTCACCGGGGAGCTGTTTTTT	CASSLSKAGGFTGELFF
few	TRBV24-1	TRBJ2-3	NA	TGTGCCACCAGTGATTTGCCCGGGGCAGATACGCAGTATTTT	CATSDLPGADTQYF
NA	TRBV5-6	TRBJ2-1	TRBD1	TGTGCCAGCAGCTTCGGGACAGGGGGCGCTGGTGAGCAGTTCTTC	CASSFGTGGAGEQFF
once	TRBV19	TRBJ1-1	TRBD1	TGTGCCAGTAAAGAGGACAGGATGACTGAAGCTTTCTTT	CASKEDRMTEAFF
NA	TRBV18	TRBJ1-5	TRBD1	TGTGCCAGCTCACCAGGGGACAGCTATCAGCCCCAGCATTTT	CASSPGDSYQPQHF
NA	TRBV24-1	TRBJ2-5	TRBD2	TGTGCCACCAGTGATTCACGGACTAGAGTGGAGACCCAGTACTTC	CATSDSRTRVETQYF
NA	TRBV2	TRBJ2-4	TRBD2	TGTGCCAGCAGCGCCACAGCGGGGCGCCTCTCCAAAAACATTCAGTACTTC	CASSATAGRLSKNIQYF
NA	TRBV7-9	TRBJ2-3	TRBD2	TGTGCCAGCAGCTTAACGGGGGGTACGGCAGATACGCAGTATTTT	CASSLTGGTADTQYF
few	TRBV3-1/TRBV3-2	TRBJ1-4	NA	TGTGCCAGCAGCCAACAGGCGGAAAAACTGTTTTTT	CASSQQAEKLFF
NA	TRBV7-9	TRBJ1-2	NA	TGTGCCAGCAGCTTCGGGGATTCGGACTATGGCTACACCTTC	CASSFGDSDYGYTF
NA	TRBV6-2/TRBV6-3	TRBJ1-5	NA	TGTGCCAGCAGTTACTCGCGGAATGGCAATCAGCCCCAGCATTTT	CASSYSRNGNQPQHF
once	TRBV24-1	TRBJ2-3	NA	TGTGCCACCAGTGATCCCACGGGGTCCACAGATACGCAGTATTTT	CATSDPTGSTDTQYF
NA	TRBV24-1	TRBJ2-2	TRBD1	TGTGCCACCAGTGGTCTGGGGACAGGGAAGTCCGGGGAGCTGTTTTTT	CATSGLGTGKSGELFF
NA	TRBV28	TRBJ1-3	TRBD1	TGTGCCAGCAGTTTGGCCCCCTCCCGGACAGGGGATCCTGGAAACACCATATATTTT	CASSLAPSRTGDPGNTIYF
NA	TRBV7-2	TRBJ1-6	NA	TGTGCCAGCAGCTACCGACAGAGGAGCTCCTATAATTCACCCCTCCACTTT	CASSYRQRSSYNSPLHF
NA	TRBV3-1/TRBV3-2	TRBJ2-3	TRBD2	TGTGCCAGCAGCCAAGAACTAGCGGGGGCGCCCACAGATACGCAGTATTTT	CASSQELAGAPTDTQYF
NA	TRBV27	TRBJ2-4	TRBD2	TGTGCCAGCAGTAGCGGGGGGGCTTTGGAAAACATTCAGTACTTC	CASSSGGALENIQYF
NA	TRBV10-2	TRBJ2-1	TRBD2	TGCGCCAGCCGGACTAGCGGGGGGGCGGGTGAGCAGTTCTTC	CASRTSGGAGEQFF